This passage covers 10 T cell receptor beta chains from one sample sequenced in a study of CD8 T cells in Susac syndrome. A quantity of roughly 0.5 to 1 ug RNA underwent reverse transcription using random hexamers. TCRdb reanalysed the immunoSEQ multiplex PCR reads using MiXCR and keeps one entry per CDR3 protein. The table includes some 57,000 distinct CDR3 sequences, roughly 92% detected once. Sequencing used CD8+ T cells from PBMCs. The receptor source for this set is a human donor in good health.

The rearrangement uses TRBV20-1 and TRBJ1-1, with D tentatively TRBD1 (5 bases). CDR1 and CDR2 (germline): DFQATT, SNEGSKA (reference sequence). Trimming cost V 5 bases and J 6 bases, with 19 bases left between them. The CDR3 extends over 14 amino acids. CDR3 coding DNA: TGCAGTGCTGGTCCCTTTCAGGGTTGGGCTGAAGCTTTCTTT. Protein sequence: CSAGPFQGWAEAFF.

The gene calls are TRBV6-6 and TRBJ1-2; D perhaps matches TRBD1 (6 bases). The CDR3 loop spans 15 amino acids. With 0 bases removed from V and 5 bases from J, the gap between germline ends came to 13 bases. Germline V CDR1 and CDR2: MNHNY, SVGAGI (reference sequence). CDR3 sequence reads: CASSYSTGEEYGYTF. Written as DNA, the CDR3 is TGTGCCAGCAGTTACTCGACAGGCGAGGAATATGGCTACACCTTC.

This sequence joins TRBV10-3 and TRBJ2-2, with 12 bases fitting TRBD1. Germline trimming cut 3 bases from V and 11 bases from J; bases unmatched to any gene: 7. Per germline, CDR1 ENHRY and CDR2 SYGVKD. There are 15 residues in the CDR3. CDR3 amino acids: CAISDVGQGALELFF. The CDR3 DNA reads as TGTGCCATCAGTGACGTGGGACAGGGGGCACTCGAGCTGTTTTTT.

The V gene is TRBV13, the J gene TRBJ2-1; perhaps TRBD1 as D (6 bases). The CDR3 is 14 residues long. Trimming removed 5 bases at V and 5 bases at J, with 13 bases between. Germline V gives CDR1 PRHDT, CDR2 FYEKMQ (reference sequence). The DNA for the CDR3 is TGTGCCAGCAGCGGACCCGGACAGCACAATGAGCAGTTCTTC. It specifies CASSGPGQHNEQFF.

The V and J genes are TRBV27 and TRBJ2-4, with D possibly TRBD1 on 8 matching bases. Trimming took off 7 bases at V and 6 bases at J, with 13 bases between the two ends. CDR1 and CDR2 (germline): MNHEY, SMNVEV (reference sequence). This CDR3 contains 13 residues. CDR3 sequence reads: CASTTGGGNIQYF. For the CDR3, the DNA is TGTGCCAGCACTACAGGGGGGGGAAACATTCAGTACTTC.

The chain is built from TRBV30 and TRBJ1-2; TRBD1 matches at 7 bases. The CDR3 contains 12 residues. CDR1 is GTSNPN and CDR2 is SVGIG in the germline V gene (reference sequence). The trim removed 0 bases at V and 11 bases at J, leaving 6 bases unmatched. This CDR3 reads CAWSVGTEKYTF. The CDR3 DNA reads as TGTGCCTGGAGTGTAGGGACAGAGAAATACACCTTC.

This clonotype appeared a few times. The chain employs TRBV29-1 and TRBJ1-3; no firm D call. Germline V gene lookup returns CDR1 SQVTM and CDR2 ANQGSEA. V lost 5 bases to trimming and J lost 1 base, with 15 bases between them. The CDR3 runs to 15 residues. Here the CDR3 reads CSVYDAVDSGNTIYF. CDR3 nucleotide sequence: TGCAGCGTTTACGACGCGGTGGATTCTGGAAACACCATATATTTT.

A few counts support this clonotype. CDR3 bases: TGTGCCAGCAGTTTATCGTACAGGGTGGGGGAGCAGTACTTC. This encodes CASSLSYRVGEQYF. This chain uses TRBV27 with TRBJ2-7; a possible D gene is TRBD1 (6 bases). Germline loops: CDR1 MNHEY, CDR2 SMNVEV (reference sequence). This CDR3 has 14 residues. Trimming shortened V by 0 bases and J by 7 bases, and 13 bases separated the two germline ends.

V is TRBV19 and J is TRBJ2-3; D tentatively reads TRBD1 or TRBD2 (5 bases each). Germline V lookup: CDR1 LNHDA, CDR2 SQIVND (reference sequence). The CDR3 is made up of 13 amino acids. Trimming took 4 bases from V and 6 from J, leaving 11 bases between them. The CDR3 sequence is CASSTPGPDTQYF. The CDR3 nucleotides are TGTGCCAGTAGTACCCCGGGGCCGGATACGCAGTATTTT.

The V and J genes are TRBV10-2 and TRBJ1-2; 9 bases align to TRBD1. CDR1 and CDR2 from the germline V gene are WSHSY and SAAADI. Trimming removed 1 base from V and 4 bases from J; junction bases left unmatched: 7. The CDR3 has 16 amino acids. Written as DNA, the CDR3 is TGCGCCAGCAGTGAGTGGGGGACAGGGAACCTCTATGGCTACACCTTC. Translation: CASSEWGTGNLYGYTF.